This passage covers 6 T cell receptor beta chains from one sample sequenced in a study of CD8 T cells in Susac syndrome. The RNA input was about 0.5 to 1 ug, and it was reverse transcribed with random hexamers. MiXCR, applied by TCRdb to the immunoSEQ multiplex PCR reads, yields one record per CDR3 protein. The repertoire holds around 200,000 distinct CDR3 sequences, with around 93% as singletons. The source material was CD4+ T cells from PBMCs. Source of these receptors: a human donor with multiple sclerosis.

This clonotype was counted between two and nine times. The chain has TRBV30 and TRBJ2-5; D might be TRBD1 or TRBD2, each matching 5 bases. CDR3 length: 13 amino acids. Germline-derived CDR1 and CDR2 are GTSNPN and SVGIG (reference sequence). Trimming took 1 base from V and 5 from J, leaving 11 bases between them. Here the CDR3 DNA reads TGTGCCTGGAGTGGAGGGGTGAGGGAGACCCAGTACTTC. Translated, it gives CAWSGGVRETQYF.

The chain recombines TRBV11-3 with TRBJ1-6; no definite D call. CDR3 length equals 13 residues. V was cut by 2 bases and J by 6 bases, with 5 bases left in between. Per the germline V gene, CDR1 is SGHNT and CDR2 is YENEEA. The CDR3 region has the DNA TGTGCCAGCAGCTTAACGCTTAATTCACCCCTCCACTTT. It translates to CASSLTLNSPLHF. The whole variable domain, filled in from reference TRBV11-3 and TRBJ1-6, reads EAGVVQSPRYKIIEKKQPVAFWCNPISGHNTLYWYLQNLGQGPELLIRYENEEAVDDSQLPKDRFSAERLKGVDSTLKIQPAELGDSAVYLCASSLTLNSPLHFGNGTRLTVT.

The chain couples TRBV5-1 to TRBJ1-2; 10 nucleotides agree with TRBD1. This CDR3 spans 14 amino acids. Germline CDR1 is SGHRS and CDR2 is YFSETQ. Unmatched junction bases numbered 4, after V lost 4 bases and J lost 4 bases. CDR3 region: CASSPGDRGYGYTF. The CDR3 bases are TGCGCCAGCAGCCCTGGGGACAGGGGCTATGGCTACACCTTC.

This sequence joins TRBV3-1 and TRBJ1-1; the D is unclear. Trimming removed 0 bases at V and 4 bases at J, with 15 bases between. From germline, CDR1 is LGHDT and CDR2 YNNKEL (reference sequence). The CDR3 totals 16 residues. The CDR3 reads CASSQELVQPITEAFF. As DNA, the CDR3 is TGTGCCAGCAGCCAAGAATTGGTACAACCGATCACTGAAGCTTTCTTT.

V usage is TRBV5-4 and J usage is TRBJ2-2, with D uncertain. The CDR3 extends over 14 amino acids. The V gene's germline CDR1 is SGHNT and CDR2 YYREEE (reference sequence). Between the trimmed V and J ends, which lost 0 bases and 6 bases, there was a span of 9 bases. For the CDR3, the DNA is TGTGCCAGCAGCTTGGAGGGCCTAGCCGGGGAGCTGTTTTTT. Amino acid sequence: CASSLEGLAGELFF. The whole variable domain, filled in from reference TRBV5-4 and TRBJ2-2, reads ETGVTQSPTHLIKTRGQQVTLRCSSQSGHNTVSWYQQALGQGPQFIFQYYREEENGRGNFPPRFSGLQFPNYSSELNVNALELDDSALYLCASSLEGLAGELFFGEGSRLTVL.

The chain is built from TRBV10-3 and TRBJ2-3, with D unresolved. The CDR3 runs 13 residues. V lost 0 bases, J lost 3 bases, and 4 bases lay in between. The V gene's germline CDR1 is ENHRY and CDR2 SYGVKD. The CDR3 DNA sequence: TGTGCCATCAGTGAGTCTGTGACAGATACGCAGTATTTT. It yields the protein CAISESVTDTQYF.